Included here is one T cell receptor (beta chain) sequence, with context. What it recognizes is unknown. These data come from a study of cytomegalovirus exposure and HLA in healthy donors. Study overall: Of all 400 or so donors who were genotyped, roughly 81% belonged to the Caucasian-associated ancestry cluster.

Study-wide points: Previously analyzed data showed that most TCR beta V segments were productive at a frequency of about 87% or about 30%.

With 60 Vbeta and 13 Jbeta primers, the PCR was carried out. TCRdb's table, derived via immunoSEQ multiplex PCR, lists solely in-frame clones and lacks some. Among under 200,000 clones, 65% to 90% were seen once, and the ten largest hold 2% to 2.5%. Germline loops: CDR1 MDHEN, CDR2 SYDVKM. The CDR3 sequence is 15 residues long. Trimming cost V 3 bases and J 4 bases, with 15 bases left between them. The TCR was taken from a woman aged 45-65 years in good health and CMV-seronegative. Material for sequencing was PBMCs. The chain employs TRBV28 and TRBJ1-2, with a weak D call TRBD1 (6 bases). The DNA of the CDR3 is TGTGCCAGCAGTTTCGGGGGGCGGGCTGCCTATGGCTACACCTTC. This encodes CASSFGGRAAYGYTF.